Listed below are T cell receptor beta chains from one sample, sequenced in a study of cytomegalovirus exposure and HLA in healthy donors. The method was immunoSEQ multiplex PCR; TCRdb's version includes in-frame clones alone and lacks a portion of them. The table shows around 120,000 clones, with nearly 85% occurring only once. Sequencing was done on a sample of PBMCs. These TCRs come from a boy aged 5-17 years in good health and CMV-seronegative. The conserved cysteine and the conserved F or W are not part of the CDR3 here.

j_call v_call cdr3_length cdr3_aa
TRBJ1-2 TRBV2 12 ASGRQGQDYGYT
TRBJ1-1 TRBV7-2 13 ASSLAAGEATEAF
TRBJ1-5 TRBV27 17 ASSSVGQGTISSNQPQH
TRBJ2-7 TRBV4-1 11 ASSLSRTYEQY
TRBJ1-3 TRBV10-2 11 ASSEYSGNTIY
TRBJ1-5 TRBV15 13 ATSRDLAGGTPQH
TRBJ2-7 TRBV13 12 ASSLGPVTYEQY
TRBJ1-1 TRBV2 11 ASREDRGDRAF
TRBJ2-7 TRBV21-1 14 ASSKGVAGDSYEQY
TRBJ2-3 TRBV7-8 12 ASSLTSGTDTQY
TRBJ2-2 TRBV19 14 ASRTRSAFGTGELF
TRBJ2-7 TRBV14 13 ASSLSGTGLYEQY
TRBJ2-7 TRBV27 14 ASSFIVPGGVYEQY
TRBJ2-5 TRBV28 15 ASSPTSGMTYQETQY
TRBJ2-7 TRBV27 12 ASSTGYMAYEQY
TRBJ2-4 TRBV6-1 11 ASRDSNWGIQY
TRBJ1-6 TRBV27 9 ASKAARPLH
TRBJ1-3 TRBV6-6 13 ASSASQGYGNTIY
TRBJ2-1 TRBV29-1 12 SVEEGQEGNEQF
TRBJ2-5 TRBV19 11 ASSGTVQETQY
TRBJ1-4 TRBV30 11 ACRTGGSEKLF
TRBJ2-5 TRBV6-5 10 ATTGAEETQY
TRBJ2-2 TRBV6-1 12 ASSRAGEAGELF
TRBJ1-5 TRBV29-1 13 SVGEGGAGNQPQH
TRBJ2-5 TRBV27 13 ASRNRGGRTETQY
TRBJ1-4 TRBV19 15 ASSRSGQRATNEKLF
TRBJ2-1 TRBV27 15 ASSPLPGQGPSNEQF
TRBJ2-7 TRBV27 13 ASSSPSGRTYEQY
TRBJ2-7 TRBV4-1 13 ASSQESGGTYGQY
TRBJ1-5 TRBV30 14 AWSVSTGTSNQPQH
TRBJ2-7 TRBV27 17 ASSLSTRLAGAGTYEQY
TRBJ1-1 TRBV29-1 9 SATTSTEAF
TRBJ2-7 TRBV5-1 13 ASSLRGQGPYEQY
TRBJ1-1 TRBV30 12 AWSPKGGSTEAF
TRBJ2-7 TRBV4-3 15 ASSQDYRTTSSYEQY
TRBJ2-7 TRBV4-2 14 ASSQDPAGGTGEQY
TRBJ2-3 TRBV7-7 16 ASSLDYTGTEDTDTQY
TRBJ1-6 TRBV5-4 13 ASSWTGWTLSPLH
TRBJ1-2 TRBV6-1 12 ASSGGGGNYGYT
TRBJ2-7 TRBV19 11 ASSIGRDGEQY
TRBJ1-2 TRBV30 13 AWTPRTPLKYGYT
TRBJ2-1 TRBV6-6 13 ASSSGLAGPNEQF
TRBJ1-4 TRBV30 10 AWMSGYEKLF
TRBJ1-2 TRBV10-3 10 AISPGTGGYT
TRBJ1-1 TRBV5-1 12 ASSPAWEGSEAF
TRBJ2-1 TRBV7-8 15 ASSPQGGTGALGEQF
TRBJ2-3 TRBV5-4 12 ASSLAGGEDTQY
TRBJ2-1 TRBV19 15 ASSAEGQPSSYNEQF
TRBJ2-7 TRBV4-2 13 ASSPLAGEKYEQY
TRBJ1-2 TRBV5-4 11 ASSHQDRYGYT
TRBJ2-2 TRBV9 13 ASSVVAVNTGELF
TRBJ2-7 TRBV6-5 11 ASSVGTAYEQY
TRBJ2-1 TRBV27 12 ASSNGVGYNEQF
TRBJ2-7 TRBV6-1 13 ASSEYGQVTYEQY